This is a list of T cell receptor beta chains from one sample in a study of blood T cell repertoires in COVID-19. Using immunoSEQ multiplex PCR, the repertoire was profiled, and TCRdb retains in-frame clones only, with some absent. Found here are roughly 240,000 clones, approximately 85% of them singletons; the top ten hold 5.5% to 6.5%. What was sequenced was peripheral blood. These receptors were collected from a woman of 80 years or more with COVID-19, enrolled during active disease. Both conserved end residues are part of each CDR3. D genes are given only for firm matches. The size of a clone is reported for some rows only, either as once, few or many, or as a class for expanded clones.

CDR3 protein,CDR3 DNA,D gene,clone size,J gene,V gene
CAISDGGHGGYGYTF,TGTGCCATCAGTGATGGGGGACACGGAGGCTATGGCTACACCTTC,-,-,TRBJ1-2,TRBV10-3
CASSKGTGVQPQHF,TGTGCCAGCAGCAAAGGGACAGGGGTTCAGCCCCAGCATTTT,TRBD1,once,TRBJ1-5,TRBV7-9
CASSYATGKSYNEQFF,TGTGCCAGCAGTTACGCGACAGGGAAGTCCTACAATGAGCAGTTCTTC,TRBD1,-,TRBJ2-1,TRBV6-2/TRBV6-3
CASVSAGEVTDTQYF,TGTGCCAGCGTTTCGGCGGGGGAGGTCACAGATACGCAGTATTTT,TRBD2,-,TRBJ2-3,TRBV28
CASSQMTGSGNTIYF,TGTGCCAGCAGCCAAATGACAGGGTCGGGAAACACCATATATTTT,TRBD1,-,TRBJ1-3,TRBV3-1/TRBV3-2
CASSLGQGFGSPLHF,TGTGCCAGCAGTTTAGGGCAGGGCTTTGGGTCACCCCTCCACTTT,-,-,TRBJ1-6,TRBV27
CALRRVHMNTEAFF,TGTGCCCTACGCCGGGTGCACATGAACACTGAAGCTTTCTTT,-,-,TRBJ1-1,TRBV30
CAISGASRGYNTEAFF,TGTGCCATCAGTGGGGCGAGCAGGGGTTATAACACTGAAGCTTTCTTT,-,-,TRBJ1-1,TRBV10-3
CASSLVSGLGTDTQYF,TGTGCCAGCAGCTTAGTTTCGGGGTTGGGGACAGATACGCAGTATTTT,-,-,TRBJ2-3,TRBV11-3
CASSTRQGGFQPQHF,TGTGCCAGCAGTACGAGACAGGGGGGGTTCCAGCCCCAGCATTTT,TRBD1,few,TRBJ1-5,TRBV6-2/TRBV6-3
CASSPTSGTRVKETQYF,TGTGCCAGCAGTCCAACCTCCGGGACTAGAGTCAAAGAGACCCAGTACTTC,TRBD2,-,TRBJ2-5,TRBV27
CASSPRGQVTDTQYF,TGTGCCAGCAGCCCAAGAGGACAGGTCACAGATACGCAGTATTTT,TRBD1,-,TRBJ2-3,TRBV3-1/TRBV3-2
CASSPTGGYGYTF,TGTGCCAGCAGTCCCACAGGGGGCTATGGCTACACCTTC,TRBD1,-,TRBJ1-2,TRBV28
CASSVQAAGLETQYF,TGTGCCAGCAGCGTCCAAGCAGCGGGGCTAGAGACCCAGTACTTC,TRBD2,-,TRBJ2-5,TRBV2
CASSLQGSGANVLTF,TGTGCCAGCAGTCTCCAGGGATCTGGGGCCAACGTCCTGACTTTC,-,-,TRBJ2-6,TRBV28
CASSQAVNYGYTF,TGTGCCAGCTCACAGGCGGTTAACTATGGCTACACCTTC,-,-,TRBJ1-2,TRBV18
CASQWGREKLFF,TGTGCCAGCCAATGGGGGCGTGAAAAACTGTTTTTT,-,once,TRBJ1-4,TRBV6-5
CASSTSTGGLGTEAFF,TGTGCCAGCAGCACCTCGACAGGGGGCCTGGGCACTGAAGCTTTCTTT,TRBD1,-,TRBJ1-1,TRBV7-9
CASSLMGRGPQETQYF,TGTGCCAGCAGCTTAATGGGCAGGGGGCCCCAAGAGACCCAGTACTTC,TRBD1,-,TRBJ2-5,TRBV7-9
CASSKPGQGYNEQFF,TGTGCCAGCAGCAAACCGGGACAGGGTTACAATGAGCAGTTCTTC,TRBD1,-,TRBJ2-1,TRBV5-4
CASSQGLGNTDTQYF,TGCGCCAGCAGCCAGGGACTAGGCAATACGGATACGCAGTATTTT,TRBD2,-,TRBJ2-3,TRBV5-1
CASTSPNGQGSYTF,TGTGCCAGCACATCACCAAACGGGCAGGGGAGCTACACCTTC,-,-,TRBJ1-2,TRBV6-6
CAIGGAGLGSGNTIYF,TGTGCCATCGGTGGGGCAGGACTCGGCTCTGGAAACACCATATATTTT,-,few,TRBJ1-3,TRBV10-3
CAHTPGGVWNTGELFF,TGTGCCCACACACCGGGGGGCGTCTGGAACACCGGGGAGCTGTTTTTT,-,few,TRBJ2-2,TRBV9
CASSSPATIDTGELFF,TGTGCCAGCAGCTCCCCTGCGACTATAGACACCGGGGAGCTGTTTTTT,-,-,TRBJ2-2,TRBV5-5
CASSQARGTGAYEQYF,TGTGCCAGCAGCCAAGCGAGAGGGACAGGGGCCTACGAGCAGTACTTC,TRBD1,-,TRBJ2-7,TRBV4-2
CASSYRGTETQYF,TGTGCCAGCAGTTACAGGGGTACAGAGACCCAGTACTTC,-,-,TRBJ2-5,TRBV6-5
CATSGWNQPQHF,TGTGCCACCTCCGGGTGGAATCAGCCCCAGCATTTT,-,-,TRBJ1-5,TRBV19
CATSDDSNDFGNTIYF,TGTGCCACCAGTGATGATTCCAATGACTTTGGAAACACCATATATTTT,-,-,TRBJ1-3,TRBV24-1
CASSVPGLPTYEQYF,TGTGCCAGCAGCGTCCCGGGACTGCCGACCTACGAGCAGTACTTC,-,-,TRBJ2-7,TRBV9
CASSLGGPGANVLTF,TGTGCCAGCAGCTTAGGAGGGCCTGGGGCCAACGTCCTGACTTTC,-,-,TRBJ2-6,TRBV7-2
CATSEERQGAFSPLHF,TGTGCCACCAGTGAGGAAAGACAGGGGGCCTTTTCACCCCTCCACTTT,TRBD1,-,TRBJ1-6,TRBV24-1
CASSLEGTAGNTIYF,TGCGCCAGCAGCTTGGAGGGGACAGCTGGAAACACCATATATTTT,TRBD1,-,TRBJ1-3,TRBV5-1
CASSPIPDTEAFF,TGTGCCAGCTCCCCCATACCGGACACTGAAGCTTTCTTT,-,-,TRBJ1-1,TRBV6-6